The rows below give T cell receptor beta chains drawn from one sample of a study of shared clonotypes between healthy human individuals. Produced via immunoSEQ multiplex PCR; TCRdb's table is partial and in-frame only. The sample has approximately 2.1 million clones, more than 85% seen once. Sequencing was performed on naive CD4+ T cells from PBMCs. The receptor set was obtained from a man between 18 and 29 years old in good health. Some clones in this sample may be carry-over from other donors' samples. Each CDR3 is given with its conserved first and last residue. The order of the fields is D gene, J gene, V gene, clone size, CDR3 protein, CDR3 DNA. A D gene is named only where the DNA matches it firmly. The listing skips clone size in some rows; elsewhere it reads once, few, many or a size class.

-	TRBJ2-5	TRBV9	-	CASGPRDNGGETQYF	TGTGCCAGCGGACCAAGGGACAACGGGGGAGAGACCCAGTACTTC
TRBD2	TRBJ2-7	TRBV6-5	-	CASSPLGGRVYEQYF	TGTGCCAGCAGCCCCCTAGGCGGGAGGGTTTACGAGCAGTACTTC
-	TRBJ2-3	TRBV28	-	CASSLMAGNTQYF	TGTGCCAGCAGTTTAATGGCAGGGAATACGCAGTATTTT
TRBD1	TRBJ1-2	TRBV28	-	CASTQGQGFYGYTF	TGTGCCAGCACCCAAGGACAGGGATTCTATGGCTACACCTTC
TRBD2	TRBJ2-1	TRBV30	-	CAWGQTSGQGGSYNEQFF	TGTGCCTGGGGCCAGACTAGCGGGCAGGGGGGCTCCTACAATGAGCAGTTCTTC
-	TRBJ2-6	TRBV28	-	CASSAPGGNSGANVLTF	TGTGCCAGCAGCGCTCCAGGAGGAAACTCTGGGGCCAACGTCCTGACTTTC
-	TRBJ1-4	TRBV5-1	-	CASSDTQATNEKLFF	TGCGCCAGCAGCGATACACAAGCAACTAATGAAAAACTGTTTTTT
-	TRBJ2-7	TRBV6-5	-	CASTSPGQGAYEQYF	TGTGCCAGCACCTCGCCGGGACAAGGTGCCTACGAGCAGTACTTC
-	TRBJ2-5	TRBV19	-	CASSSGPLGGTQYF	TGTGCCAGTAGTTCGGGTCCTCTCGGGGGGACCCAGTACTTC
TRBD2	TRBJ2-7	TRBV5-1	-	CASSWTSGSKYEQYF	TGCGCCAGCAGCTGGACTAGCGGGAGTAAATACGAGCAGTACTTC
TRBD1	TRBJ2-3	TRBV6-1	-	CASRMGQLTDTQYF	TGTGCCAGCAGAATGGGACAGTTAACAGATACGCAGTATTTT
TRBD2	TRBJ2-3	TRBV6-1	-	CASRPAGAVDTQYF	TGTGCCAGCCGACCAGCGGGAGCAGTGGATACGCAGTATTTT
TRBD1	TRBJ1-3	TRBV5-4	-	CASSLYRGRSGNTIYF	TGTGCCAGCAGCTTGTATAGGGGGCGTTCTGGAAACACCATATATTTT
-	TRBJ1-5	TRBV5-6	-	CASSFGGVLSNQPQHF	TGTGCCAGCAGCTTTGGCGGGGTTCTTAGCAATCAGCCCCAGCATTTT
TRBD2	TRBJ2-1	TRBV5-1	once	CASNGLAGGLNEQFF	TGCGCCAGCAACGGACTAGCGGGAGGCCTCAATGAGCAGTTCTTC
-	TRBJ1-5	TRBV6-1	-	CASSEARVYRNQPQHF	TGTGCCAGCAGTGAAGCGCGAGTCTATCGCAATCAGCCCCAGCATTTT
-	TRBJ1-2	TRBV12-5	-	CASGSTTTGGYTF	TGTGCTAGTGGTTCCACGACTACAGGAGGCTACACCTTC
TRBD2	TRBJ2-1	TRBV5-1	-	CASSAGGLAGGHEQFF	TGCGCCAGCAGCGCCGGGGGACTAGCGGGAGGCCATGAGCAGTTCTTC
TRBD1	TRBJ2-7	TRBV9	-	CASGTGVYEQYF	TGTGCGTCCGGGACAGGGGTCTACGAGCAGTACTTC
-	TRBJ1-3	TRBV28	-	CASSFAGEGNTIYF	TGTGCCAGCAGTTTTGCAGGTGAAGGAAACACCATATATTTT
TRBD2	TRBJ2-1	TRBV10-1	-	CASSELTSAHPQFF	TGCGCCAGCAGTGAGTTGACTAGCGCTCACCCTCAGTTCTTC
-	TRBJ2-2	TRBV7-3	-	CASSNRRGGYTGELFF	TGTGCCAGCAGCAACCGCAGGGGTGGTTACACCGGGGAGCTGTTTTTT
-	TRBJ1-5	TRBV7-6	-	CASSLVSGSNQPQHF	TGTGCCAGCAGCTTAGTTTCAGGGTCCAATCAGCCCCAGCATTTT
TRBD1	TRBJ2-2	TRBV7-2	-	CASSLRGQLTGELFF	TGTGCCAGCAGCTTACGGGGACAGCTCACCGGGGAGCTGTTTTTT
-	TRBJ2-3	TRBV19	-	CASNGGGLTDTQYF	TGTGCCAGTAACGGTGGCGGCCTCACAGATACGCAGTATTTT
-	TRBJ2-1	TRBV28	-	CASSQIIFQLEAYNEQFF	TGTGCCAGCAGCCAGATTATCTTTCAGTTAGAGGCCTACAATGAGCAGTTCTTC
-	TRBJ1-5	TRBV5-1	once	CASSLVSGGQPQHF	TGCGCCAGCAGCTTGGTGTCGGGAGGTCAGCCCCAGCATTTT
-	TRBJ2-7	TRBV10-1	-	CASNLKAVYYEQYF	TGCGCCAGCAATCTCAAGGCGGTGTATTACGAGCAGTACTTC
TRBD1	TRBJ1-1	TRBV7-6	-	CASAMPGGTEAFF	TGTGCCAGCGCCATGCCAGGGGGCACTGAAGCTTTCTTT
TRBD1	TRBJ2-5	TRBV4-3	-	CASSQDTGTGLAETQYF	TGCGCCAGCAGCCAAGATACGGGGACAGGGTTAGCAGAGACCCAGTACTTC
-	TRBJ2-7	TRBV7-2	-	CASSLVLGPRNEQYF	TGTGCCAGCAGCTTAGTTTTGGGGCCAAGGAACGAGCAGTACTTC
TRBD2	TRBJ2-3	TRBV5-1	once	CASSSGDSGLTDTQYF	TGCGCCAGCAGCAGCGGGGACTCGGGACTCACAGATACGCAGTATTTT
-	TRBJ1-4	TRBV28	few	CASSHRDPTNEKLFF	TGTGCCAGCAGCCACAGGGACCCAACTAATGAAAAACTGTTTTTT
-	TRBJ1-2	TRBV5-1	-	CASSLGGASNYGYTF	TGCGCCAGCAGCTTGGGAGGGGCGTCTAACTATGGCTACACCTTC
-	TRBJ2-4	TRBV18	-	CASSPGERTVAKNIQYF	TGTGCCAGCTCACCTGGTGAGCGGACGGTAGCCAAAAACATTCAGTACTTC
-	TRBJ2-7	TRBV28	-	CASSPVGTGEQYF	TGTGCCAGCAGTCCTGTCGGGACGGGGGAGCAGTACTTC
-	TRBJ1-1	TRBV27	few	CASSRDVGYTEAFF	TGTGCCAGCAGTCGGGACGTCGGTTACACTGAAGCTTTCTTT
-	TRBJ1-2	TRBV30	-	CAWATGFYGYTF	TGTGCCTGGGCCACAGGATTCTATGGCTACACCTTC
-	TRBJ2-1	TRBV7-3	once	CASSRDRKSEQFF	TGTGCCAGCAGCCGGGACCGGAAGAGTGAGCAGTTCTTC
-	TRBJ1-2	TRBV18	once	CASSPLQEPSDGYTF	TGTGCCAGCTCACCATTGCAGGAGCCCTCAGATGGCTACACCTTC
-	TRBJ1-1	TRBV5-1	-	CASSRYSGGTEAFF	TGCGCCAGCAGTCGTTACTCGGGGGGTACTGAAGCTTTCTTT
TRBD1	TRBJ2-7	TRBV29-1	once	CSVRTGFEYEQYF	TGCAGCGTTCGGACAGGGTTTGAGTACGAGCAGTACTTC
-	TRBJ2-5	TRBV28	-	CASSYPLEISETQYF	TGTGCCAGCAGTTATCCCCTAGAAATCTCAGAGACCCAGTACTTC
-	TRBJ1-5	TRBV10-3	-	CAISVGQGLGQPQHF	TGTGCCATCAGTGTTGGTCAGGGATTGGGACAGCCCCAGCATTTT
-	TRBJ2-5	TRBV18	-	CASSLAMGSETQYF	TGTGCCAGCTCACTCGCGATGGGTTCCGAGACCCAGTACTTC
-	TRBJ2-2	TRBV15	-	CATSREGGTSNTGELFF	TGTGCCACCAGCAGAGAAGGTGGCACCTCGAACACCGGGGAGCTGTTTTTT
-	TRBJ1-4	TRBV27	-	CASSPSRTARNEKLFF	TGTGCCAGCAGTCCATCACGGACAGCAAGAAATGAAAAACTGTTTTTT
-	TRBJ2-5	TRBV7-2	-	CASSHGQAGETQYF	TGTGCCAGCAGCCACGGACAAGCGGGAGAGACCCAGTACTTC
TRBD1	TRBJ1-2	TRBV28	-	CASIGDRGHYNYGYTF	TGTGCCAGCATCGGGGACAGGGGACATTACAACTATGGCTACACCTTC